This TCR beta chain derives from a study of blood T cell repertoires in COVID-19. About the study: Sample material is recorded as cDNA or gDNA derived from T cells, B-cell-depleted T cells, or PBMCs.

In the original analysis: Amplifying reference gene primers gave estimates of nucleated cell counts. Only in-frame clones appear in the TCRdb table, and some are missing; sequencing was by immunoSEQ multiplex PCR. The V and J calls and clone size come from that table; D and trimming were worked out from the DNA. Here the sample spans some 120,000 clones, roughly 91% being singletons. The CDR3 is 15 amino acids. Germline V lookup: CDR1 LNHDA, CDR2 SQIVND (reference sequence). The V and J ends lost 0 bases and 0 bases respectively, with 6 bases between them. The TCR sequence derives from a human donor in a cohort sampled during active COVID-19. The sample was peripheral blood. The chain recombines TRBV19 with TRBJ1-5; D unresolved. The CDR3: CASSIDPVSNQPQHF. DNA for the CDR3: TGTGCCAGTAGTATAGATCCGGTTAGCAATCAGCCCCAGCATTTT. Using reference TRBV19 and TRBJ1-5 for the parts outside the CDR3, the full variable domain is DGGITQSPKYLFRKEGQNVTLSCEQNLNHDAMYWYRQDPGQGLRLIYYSQIVNDFQKGDIAEGYSVSREKKESFPLTVTSAQKNPTAFYLCASSIDPVSNQPQHFGDGTRLSIL.